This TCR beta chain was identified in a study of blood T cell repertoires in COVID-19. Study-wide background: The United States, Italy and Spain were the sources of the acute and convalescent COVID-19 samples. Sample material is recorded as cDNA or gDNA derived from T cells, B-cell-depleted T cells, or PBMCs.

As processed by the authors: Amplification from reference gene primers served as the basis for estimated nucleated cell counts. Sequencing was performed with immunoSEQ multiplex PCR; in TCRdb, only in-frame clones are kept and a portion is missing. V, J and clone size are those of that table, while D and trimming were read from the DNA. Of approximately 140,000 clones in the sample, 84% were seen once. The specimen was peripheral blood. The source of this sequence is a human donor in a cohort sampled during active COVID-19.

CDR3 protein: CATSDPLGQGKETQYF. Written as DNA, the CDR3 is TGTGCCACCAGTGACCCCCTGGGCCAGGGAAAAGAGACCCAGTACTTC. This chain links TRBV24-1 with TRBJ2-5, with D maybe TRBD1 (5 bases). CDR1 KGHDR and CDR2 SFDVKD come from the germline V gene. Trimming pared 4 bases from V and 3 bases from J, leaving 17 bases between. The CDR3 has 16 amino acids.